Below, 22 T cell receptor beta chains from the same sample are listed, as sequenced in a study of OX40 agonist ivuxolimab in advanced cancers. Produced via immunoSEQ multiplex PCR; TCRdb's table is partial and in-frame only. The profile shows approximately 50,000 clones, roughly 80% of them singletons. Sample: CD4+ or CD8+ T cells sorted from blood, taken in a trial of the OX40 agonist ivuxolimab. The receptors were gathered from an adult with an advanced solid tumor such as melanoma, head and neck, liver or kidney cancer.

V is TRBV5-1 and J is TRBJ1-4, with a tentative D call TRBD1 (5 bases). The V gene's germline CDR1 is SGHRS and CDR2 YFSETQ. The CDR3 contains 17 residues. Trimming took 1 base from V and 7 from J, leaving 20 bases between them. CDR3 residues: CASSLMGVNGYGEKLFF. The CDR3 nucleotides read TGCGCCAGCAGCTTGATGGGGGTGAATGGTTATGGTGAAAAACTGTTTTTT.

The chain employs TRBV21-1 and TRBJ1-2; the table's D call, TRBD1, was not checked against the DNA. TRBV21-1 is a pseudogene locus. The CDR3 contains 16 residues. CDR3 DNA sequence: TGTGCCAGCAGCAAAGCGCTTCGCTATGGGCTCTATGGCTACACCTTC. It codes for CASSKALRYGLYGYTF.

The gene calls are TRBV27 and TRBJ2-1, with TRBD2 matching 9 bases. CDR3 length: 15 amino acids. Trimming at V came to 7 bases and at J to 4 bases, leaving 8 bases not matched to a gene. Germline CDR1 reads MNHEY; CDR2 reads SMNVEV (reference sequence). DNA of the CDR3: TGTGCCAGCACCCCTGGTAGCGGGGGTTACAATGAGCAGTTCTTC. Translation: CASTPGSGGYNEQFF.

V usage is TRBV18 and J usage is TRBJ2-7; possibly TRBD2 for D (6 bases). The CDR3 sequence is 15 residues long. Per the germline V gene, CDR1 is KGHSH and CDR2 is LQKENI. Trimming cost V 1 base and J 0 bases, with 10 bases left between them. CDR3 nucleotide sequence: TGTGCCAGCTCACCACGGACTACTAGCTCCTACGAGCAGTACTTC. Translation gives CASSPRTTSSYEQYF.

The V and J genes are TRBV6-1 and TRBJ2-7; 7 positions match TRBD2. Trimming took 1 base from V and 7 from J; bases not matched to a gene: 10. CDR3 size: 15 residues. CDR1 and CDR2 from the germline V gene are MNHNS and SASEGT. The CDR3 bases are TGTGCCAGCAGTGAAGGCCTGGGGGGGACTAAAGAGCAGTACTTC. This codes for CASSEGLGGTKEQYF.

In regard to this clone: The identical CDR3 is also encoded by other nucleotide sequences in the sample. The chain uses TRBV29-1 and TRBJ1-2; D remains unclear. V lost 3 bases and J lost 5, with 7 bases in between. The CDR3 extends over 11 amino acids. Germline V CDR1 and CDR2: SQVTM, ANQGSEA. CDR3 loop: CSVDRGYGYTF. The CDR3 DNA follows: TGCAGCGTTGATCGAGGGTATGGCTACACCTTC.

The chain has TRBV11-2 and TRBJ2-7, with a possible D match to TRBD2 (5 bases). V lost 0 bases and J 2 bases, leaving 20 bases between the germline ends. Germline V gives CDR1 SGHAT, CDR2 FQNNGV. The CDR3 runs 18 residues. The CDR3 loop reads CASSLDRVDAGGAYEQYF. DNA for the CDR3: TGTGCCAGCAGCTTAGATCGCGTTGATGCGGGTGGGGCCTACGAGCAGTACTTC.

This chain joins TRBV11-2 and TRBJ1-5; D not resolved. Germline V gene lookup returns CDR1 SGHAT and CDR2 FQNNGV. The CDR3 loop spans 13 amino acids. Trimming removed 1 base from V and 6 bases from J, with 7 bases in between. The CDR3 protein is CASSLVGSQPQHF. In DNA, the CDR3 is TGTGCCAGCAGCTTAGTGGGGAGTCAGCCCCAGCATTTT.

This chain links TRBV9 with TRBJ2-1, with a tentative D call TRBD1 (6 bases). The CDR3 runs 14 residues. Trimming took off 3 bases at V and 6 bases at J, with 13 bases between the two ends. Germline CDR1 SGDLS, CDR2 YYNGEE. CDR3 bases: TGTGCCAGCAGCGCCCGAGGGACAATCAATGAGCAGTTCTTC. Translating gives CASSARGTINEQFF.

The V and J genes are TRBV7-8 and TRBJ2-5; D may be TRBD1 (6 bases). CDR3 length: 16 amino acids. Germline CDR1 and CDR2: SGHVS and FQNEAQ. V dropped 4 bases and J dropped 5 bases, with 20 bases sitting between them. CDR3 protein: CASSSFRADTGETQYF. CDR3 bases: TGTGCCAGCAGCTCCTTTAGGGCCGATACAGGGGAGACCCAGTACTTC.

V and J are TRBV15 and TRBJ1-5; the D gene is possibly TRBD1 (6 bases). Germline lookup yields CDR1 LNHNV and CDR2 YYDKDF (reference sequence). Trimming removed 5 bases at V and 0 bases at J, with 17 bases between. The CDR3 runs to 17 residues. The CDR3 is CATSGVSGADSNQPQHF. The CDR3 DNA is TGTGCCACCAGCGGCGTCTCAGGGGCGGATAGCAATCAGCCCCAGCATTTT.

V usage is TRBV29-1 and J usage is TRBJ2-2, with a weak D call TRBD1 (6 bases). V lost 7 bases and J 5 bases, leaving 20 bases between the germline ends. The germline V gene has CDR1 SQVTM and CDR2 ANQGSEA. The CDR3 is 15 amino acids. This CDR3 reads CSALRGTRGTGELFF. The DNA for the CDR3 is TGCAGCGCCCTCAGGGGAACGCGTGGAACCGGGGAGCTGTTTTTT.

The gene calls are TRBV7-2 and TRBJ2-3; TRBD1 agrees at 8 bases. CDR1 and CDR2 from the germline V gene are SGHTA and FQGNSA. This CDR3 is 13 amino acids long. Trimming cost V 8 bases and J 1 base; bases outside gene matches: 2. CDR3: CASAGQGTDTQYF. The CDR3 DNA reads TGTGCCAGCGCGGGACAGGGCACAGATACGCAGTATTTT.

The DNA of the CDR3 is TGTGCCAGCAGTGAGGACAGGGTGTACAATGAGCAGTTCTTC. This encodes CASSEDRVYNEQFF. The chain recombines TRBV2 with TRBJ2-1, with 8 bases aligning to TRBD1. The CDR3 consists of 14 residues. V dropped 3 bases and J dropped 4; count of bases not matched to a gene: 2. Germline lookup yields CDR1 SNHLY and CDR2 FYNNEI.

The chain joins TRBV5-6 to TRBJ1-1; TRBD1 matches at 7 bases. J lost 1 base, V lost 1 base, and 4 bases had no gene match. Looked up from germline, CDR1 is SGHDT and CDR2 is YYEEEE. This CDR3 region has 15 residues. The DNA of the CDR3 is TGTGCCAGCAGCTTGAGGGACAGTTGGAACACTGAAGCTTTCTTT. Its translation: CASSLRDSWNTEAFF.

The rearrangement uses TRBV10-1 and TRBJ1-4, with D maybe TRBD1 (5 bases). Trimming removed 5 bases from V and 8 bases from J, with 12 bases in between. The germline V gene has CDR1 WNHNN and CDR2 SYGVQD (reference sequence). This CDR3 contains 13 residues. The CDR3 reads CASSPRVGEKLFF. In DNA, the CDR3 is TGCGCCAGCAGTCCCAGGGTCGGAGAAAAACTGTTTTTT.

The gene calls are TRBV18 and TRBJ1-2; D might be TRBD1 (5 bases). V lost 2 bases, J lost 4 bases, and 11 bases lay in between. Germline V gene data show CDR1 as KGHSH and CDR2 as LQKENI. The CDR3 runs 14 residues. DNA for the CDR3: TGTGCCAGCTCACCAGCCAGGGACCCCTATGGCTACACCTTC. Translation gives CASSPARDPYGYTF. The full variable domain, completed using reference TRBV18 and TRBJ1-2, is NAGVMQNPRHLVRRRGQEARLRCSPMKGHSHVYWYRQLPEEGLKFMVYLQKENIIDESGMPKERFSAEFPKEGPSILRIQQVVRGDSAAYFCASSPARDPYGYTFGSGTRLTVV.

This chain uses TRBV7-2 with TRBJ1-1; possibly TRBD1 for D (5 bases). Germline CDR1 is SGHTA and CDR2 is FQGNSA. V shed 2 bases and J shed 0 bases, with 10 bases lying between them. The CDR3 contains 15 residues. CDR3 DNA: TGTGCCAGCAGCTTATTGGGACGGCTGAACACTGAAGCTTTCTTT. Amino acid sequence: CASSLLGRLNTEAFF.

The V gene is TRBV6-5, the J gene TRBJ2-1, with TRBD2 as a possible D gene (5 bases). Germline V gene sequence: CDR1 MNHEY, CDR2 SVGAGI. V lost 2 bases to trimming and J lost 8 bases, with 13 bases between them. The CDR3 spans 14 residues. The CDR3 DNA reads TGTGCCAGCAGTTACCAGCTAGCTCAAGATGAGCAGTTCTTC. Residues: CASSYQLAQDEQFF.

Remarks on this clone: Relative to the germline gene, one junction end is altered; a read error may explain this. The chain recombines TRBV19 with TRBJ1-3; 9 bases match TRBD1. CDR3 length equals 15 residues. Germline V CDR1 and CDR2: LNHDA, SQIVND (reference sequence). The CDR3 sequence: CASAPDRGSGNIIYF. The CDR3 DNA sequence: TGTGCCAGTGCTCCCGACAGGGGGTCAGGAAACATCATATATTTT.

The rearrangement uses TRBV29-1 and TRBJ2-7; D is possibly TRBD2 (5 bases). The CDR3 is made up of 13 amino acids. The V and J ends lost 6 bases and 2 bases respectively, with 14 bases between them. Germline V gene sequence: CDR1 SQVTM, CDR2 ANQGSEA. CDR3 loop: CSVQKRFPYEQYF. The CDR3 DNA sequence: TGCAGCGTCCAGAAGCGGTTTCCCTACGAGCAGTACTTC.

This chain links TRBV18 with TRBJ2-1; D is unresolved. V shed 3 bases and J shed 3 bases, with 12 bases lying between them. This CDR3 is built from 15 residues. CDR1 KGHSH and CDR2 LQKENI come from the germline V gene. The CDR3 DNA reads as TGTGCCAGCTCACCGGGCCGTTCCAACTACAATGAGCAGTTCTTC. Its protein product is CASSPGRSNYNEQFF.